This T cell receptor (beta chain) originates from a study of beta chain features in type 1 diabetes. Every isolated RNA sample was fully reverse transcribed, so sequencing captured expressed TCRB transcripts. TCRdb keeps only in-frame clones here, not all; method: immunoSEQ multiplex PCR. The sample includes about 360,000 clones, roughly an eighth of them seen just once. The study's findings and limits: It was not settled here whether HLA type affects TCRB rearrangement. All four CD4+ subsets of Type 1 diabetes patients contained TCRB CDR3s that were moderately but significantly shorter. Healthy donors had naive, central memory and Treg TCRB repertoires that appeared less similar than those seen among patients. cDNA-based sequencing might over-represent cells highly expressing TCR.

The CDR3 has 14 residues. The germline V gene encodes CDR1 SNHLY and CDR2 FYNNEI. V was pared by 6 bases and J by 3 bases, with 13 bases between. Comment on this clone: The antigen is not known.

The origin of this receptor is a man between 18 and 29 years old in good health. This chain links TRBV2 with TRBJ2-3; possibly TRBD2 for D (5 bases). The sample was naive CD4+ T cells from blood. DNA of the CDR3: TGTGCCAGCAGCGTGCTCCGGGGTACAGATACGCAGTATTTT. Its translation is CASSVLRGTDTQYF.